This passage covers 13 T cell receptor beta chains from one sample sequenced in a study of control samples from healthy donors and cancer patients. Some clones are missing from TCRdb's copy, which holds only in-frame ones; the method was immunoSEQ multiplex PCR. The repertoire holds approximately 150,000 clones, with around 90% as singletons. Sequenced sample: blood. These receptor sequences come from a woman in her thirties or forties in good health.

This clone was counted a single time. This chain connects TRBV7-8 to TRBJ2-5; 9 bases match TRBD2. Unmatched junction bases numbered 8, after V lost 5 bases and J lost 4 bases. Germline V gives CDR1 SGHVS, CDR2 FQNEAQ. The length of the CDR3 is 15 residues. This CDR3 reads CASSHWRGGPETQYF. In DNA, the CDR3 is TGTGCCAGCAGCCATTGGCGGGGGGGCCCAGAGACCCAGTACTTC.

In its sample, this clone was seen a few times. The genes are TRBV7-2 and TRBJ2-1; 8 bases line up with TRBD2. This CDR3 contains 14 residues. V lost 5 bases, J lost 5 bases, and 5 bases stayed unmatched. Germline V CDR1 and CDR2: SGHTA, FQGNSA. The CDR3 reads CASSPGGANNEQFF. CDR3 bases: TGTGCCAGCAGCCCCGGGGGGGCGAACAATGAGCAGTTCTTC.

V gene TRBV5-6 combines with J gene TRBJ1-1, with a tentative D call TRBD1 (6 bases). The V end was cut by 0 bases, the J end by 7 bases, with 13 bases between. CDR3 length equals 14 residues. Germline V lookup: CDR1 SGHDT, CDR2 YYEEEE. The CDR3 region is CASSLVSGAYEAFF. The CDR3, as DNA: TGTGCCAGCAGCTTGGTTTCAGGGGCTTATGAAGCTTTCTTT.

The chain links TRBV7-9 to TRBJ2-7, with D uncertain. The CDR3 covers 12 residues. V lost 9 bases and J lost 0, with 9 bases in between. Germline CDR1 reads SEHNR; CDR2 reads FQNEAQ (reference sequence). CDR3 sequence reads: CASSRGSYEQYF. In nucleotides, the CDR3 is TGTGCCAGTAGTCGAGGCTCCTACGAGCAGTACTTC.

The chain combines TRBV6-5 with TRBJ2-2, with a tentative D call TRBD2 (6 bases). CDR1 is MNHEY, CDR2 SVGAGI, per germline. Between the trimmed V and J ends, which lost 10 bases and 4 bases, there was a span of 10 bases. The length of the CDR3 is 12 residues. CDR3 residues: CATQAGTGELFF. The CDR3 coding sequence is TGTGCCACCCAAGCGGGCACCGGGGAGCTGTTTTTT.

The chain is built from TRBV7-2 and TRBJ2-7; a possible D gene is TRBD2 (5 bases). Germline CDR1 and CDR2: SGHTA and FQGNSA. Trimming left V 5 bases short and J 2 bases short, with 13 bases between. The CDR3 contains 14 residues. CDR3 sequence: CASSITPGAYEQYF. CDR3 coding DNA: TGTGCCAGCAGCATTACTCCCGGGGCCTACGAGCAGTACTTC. The variable domain in full, completed from reference TRBV7-2 and TRBJ2-7, reads GAGVSQSPSNKVTEKGKDVELRCDPISGHTALYWYRQSLGQGLEFLIYFQGNSAPDKSGLPSDRFSAERTGGSVSTLTIQRTQQEDSAVYLCASSITPGAYEQYFGPGTRLTVT.

V and J are TRBV10-1 and TRBJ2-5, with D uncertain. Trimming stripped 3 bases from V and 3 bases from J, with 8 bases between. CDR1 is WNHNN and CDR2 is SYGVQD in the germline V gene (reference sequence). CDR3 length: 13 amino acids. The CDR3 here is CASSDAAKETQYF. Written as DNA, the CDR3 is TGCGCCAGCAGTGATGCAGCTAAAGAGACCCAGTACTTC.

The genes are TRBV20-1 and TRBJ1-1, with TRBD1 as a possible D gene (6 bases). V lost 3 bases and J 4 bases, leaving 12 bases between the germline ends. The CDR3 loop spans 13 amino acids. CDR1 DFQATT and CDR2 SNEGSKA come from the germline V gene (reference sequence). The DNA for the CDR3 is TGCAGTGCTAGTCTCACAGGGCGCACTGAAGCTTTCTTT. Its translation: CSASLTGRTEAFF.

This clone has a single count. The V call is TRBV9, the J call TRBJ1-1; TRBD1 might be the D (5 bases). The germline V and J ends were trimmed by 1 base and 4 bases, with 8 bases remaining between them. This CDR3 contains 13 residues. Germline values: CDR1 SGDLS, CDR2 YYNGEE. The CDR3 DNA sequence: TGTGCCAGCAGCGTACAAGGGGCCACTGAAGCTTTCTTT. It yields the protein CASSVQGATEAFF.

CDR3 DNA sequence: TGTGCCAGCTCAGGGCAGGGTGGCTACGAGCAGTACTTC. As protein: CASSGQGGYEQYF. This chain links TRBV18 with TRBJ2-7, with D perhaps matching TRBD1 (5 bases). V dropped 5 bases and J dropped 3 bases, with 11 bases sitting between them. This CDR3 has 13 residues. Germline lookup yields CDR1 KGHSH and CDR2 LQKENI.

This chain joins TRBV6-2 or TRBV6-3 and TRBJ1-2, with D hard to call. This CDR3 has 13 amino acids. Germline V CDR1 and CDR2: MNHEY, SVGEGT. V lost 4 bases and J 4 bases, leaving 10 bases between the germline ends. The CDR3 sequence: CASSLEQFYGYTF. In DNA form, the CDR3 reads TGTGCCAGCAGTTTAGAACAGTTCTATGGCTACACCTTC.

This chain uses TRBV6-1 with TRBJ2-1; 7 positions match TRBD1. CDR3 size: 16 residues. Germline V CDR1 and CDR2: MNHNS, SASEGT. J was trimmed by 5 bases and V by 2 bases; bases with no gene match: 9. The CDR3 bases are TGTGCCAGCAGTGAACCCCTCGGGACAGTAGACAATGAGCAGTTCTTC. Amino acids: CASSEPLGTVDNEQFF.

This chain links TRBV7-9 with TRBJ1-4; TRBD1 agrees at 8 bases. The J segment lost 7 bases and the V segment lost 7 bases, leaving 8 bases of the junction unmatched. This CDR3 region has 14 residues. Germline loops: CDR1 SEHNR, CDR2 FQNEAQ (reference sequence). CDR3 coding DNA: TGTGCCAGCACCCATTCAGGGGGCGTTGAAAAACTGTTTTTT. Amino acid sequence: CASTHSGGVEKLFF.